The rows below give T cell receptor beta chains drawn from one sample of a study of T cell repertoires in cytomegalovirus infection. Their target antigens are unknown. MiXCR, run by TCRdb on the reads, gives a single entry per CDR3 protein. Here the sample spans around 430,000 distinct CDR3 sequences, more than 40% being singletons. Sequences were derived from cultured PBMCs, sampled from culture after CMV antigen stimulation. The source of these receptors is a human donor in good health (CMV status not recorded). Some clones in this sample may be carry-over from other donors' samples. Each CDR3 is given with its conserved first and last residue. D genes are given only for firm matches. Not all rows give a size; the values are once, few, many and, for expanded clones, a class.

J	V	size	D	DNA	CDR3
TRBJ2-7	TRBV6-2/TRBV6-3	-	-	TGTGCCAGCACCTCCCCGCAGGGTGGAAACTACGAGCAGTACTTC	CASTSPQGGNYEQYF
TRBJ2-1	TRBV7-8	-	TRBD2	TGTGCCAGCATCCCAAATAAATGGCGGGGGGTAGGTGAGCAGTTCTTC	CASIPNKWRGVGEQFF
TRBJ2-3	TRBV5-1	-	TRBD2	TGCGCCAGCAGCTTATCAATAGCGGGGGCCAGCACAGATACGCAGTATTTT	CASSLSIAGASTDTQYF
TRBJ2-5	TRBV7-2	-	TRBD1	TGTGCCAGCAGCTTTGTGGCAGGGGGCCCGAAGACCCAGTACTTC	CASSFVAGGPKTQYF
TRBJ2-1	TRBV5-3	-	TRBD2	TGTGCCAGAAGCCTGCTAGGGGCGGGAGTCAGGTATGAGCAGTTCTTC	CARSLLGAGVRYEQFF
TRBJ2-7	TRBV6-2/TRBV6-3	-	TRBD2	TGTGCCAGCAGCCTCCGAGAGGGGAGGGCCTACGAGCAGTACTTC	CASSLREGRAYEQYF
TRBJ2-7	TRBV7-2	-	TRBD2	TGTGCCAGCAGCAGGGACCCGGGGGGTGAGCAGAACTTC	CASSRDPGGEQNF
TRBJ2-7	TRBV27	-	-	TGTGCCAGCAGTTTATCTTCCCGAGGGGGGTACTACGAGCAGTACTTC	CASSLSSRGGYYEQYF
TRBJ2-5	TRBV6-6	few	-	TGTGCCAGCAGTTATGGGACTGTCCAAGAGACCCAGTACTTC	CASSYGTVQETQYF
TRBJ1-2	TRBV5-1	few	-	TGCGCCAGCAGTCCACCGGGACCGGCCGTCGAAATCACCTTC	CASSPPGPAVEITF
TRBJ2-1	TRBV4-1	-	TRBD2	TGCGCCAGCAGCCAAGGGGGGACTAGGGTCGGCTATGAGCAGTTCTTC	CASSQGGTRVGYEQFF
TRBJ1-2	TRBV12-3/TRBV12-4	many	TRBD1	TGTGCCAGCAGTTCCCCGGACAGGGCAAGTAACTATGGCTACACCTTC	CASSSPDRASNYGYTF
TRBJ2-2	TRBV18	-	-	TGTGCCAGCTCACCATACGTTCAAGAGACAGCAACTTTCGGGGAGCTGTTTTTT	CASSPYVQETATFGELFF
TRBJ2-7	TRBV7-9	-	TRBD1	TGTGCCAGCAGCAGCCGGGACAGGGGCTACGAGCAGTACTTC	CASSSRDRGYEQYF
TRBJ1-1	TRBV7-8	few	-	TGTGCCAGCAGCTTACAGGGTGGGGACACTGAAGCTTTCTTT	CASSLQGGDTEAFF
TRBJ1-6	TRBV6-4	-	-	TGTGCCAGCAGTGGGGTCTGGGGGGGCAATTCACCCCTCCACTTT	CASSGVWGGNSPLHF
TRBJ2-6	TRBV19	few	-	TGTGCCAGTAGTATAGCTGGACAGCTCAGCTCTGGGGCCAACGTCCTGACTTTC	CASSIAGQLSSGANVLTF
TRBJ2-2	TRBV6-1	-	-	TGTGCCAGCAGTGATAGGACGAACACCGGGGAGCTGTTTTTT	CASSDRTNTGELFF
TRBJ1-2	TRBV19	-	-	TGTGCCAGTCTCGCAGGAGGGTCAGGGGAGCACTATGGCTACACCTTC	CASLAGGSGEHYGYTF
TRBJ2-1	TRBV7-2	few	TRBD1	TGTGCCAGCAGGTTTGGGGGCCCGGGACAGCACTACAATGAGCAGTTCTTC	CASRFGGPGQHYNEQFF
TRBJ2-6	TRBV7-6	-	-	TGTGCCAGCAGCCCTAGCCCGGCGAGCGGGGCCAACGTCCTGACTTTC	CASSPSPASGANVLTF
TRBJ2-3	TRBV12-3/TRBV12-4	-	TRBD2	TGTGCCAGCAGCTTAAGTTACGGCGGGGGGGCTGCAGATACGCAGTATTTT	CASSLSYGGGAADTQYF
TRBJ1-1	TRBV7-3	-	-	TGTGCCAGCAGCTCCTCCCAACTTGGTCGGACTGAAGCTTTCTTT	CASSSSQLGRTEAFF
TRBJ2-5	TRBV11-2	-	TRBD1	TGTGCCAGCAGCTTAGATCGGCCCGACAGGGAGAAGACCCAGTACTTC	CASSLDRPDREKTQYF
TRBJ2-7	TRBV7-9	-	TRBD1	TGTGCCAGCAGCCTGGACAGGGCAACTCCCTACGAGCAGTACTTC	CASSLDRATPYEQYF
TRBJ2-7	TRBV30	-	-	TGTGCCTGGAGCGTGAATCTCTACGAGCAGTACTTC	CAWSVNLYEQYF
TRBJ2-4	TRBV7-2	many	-	TGTGCCAGCAGCTTAAGATCGTCACGGGAGAAAAACATTCAGTACTTC	CASSLRSSREKNIQYF
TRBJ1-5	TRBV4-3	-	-	TGCGCCAGCAGCCAGGTCCAGAATCAGCCCCAGCATTTT	CASSQVQNQPQHF
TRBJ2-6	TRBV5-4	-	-	TGTGCCAGCAGCTCCCGCCAGGGCGCCACTGGGGCCAACGTCCTGACTTTC	CASSSRQGATGANVLTF
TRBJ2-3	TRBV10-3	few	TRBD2	TGTGCCACCATAGCGGGCAGCACAGATACGCAGTATTTT	CATIAGSTDTQYF
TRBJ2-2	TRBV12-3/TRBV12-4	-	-	TGTGCCAGCAGTTCGGGGGACGGGGAGCTGTTTTTT	CASSSGDGELFF
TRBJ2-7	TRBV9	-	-	TGTGCCAGCAGCGTAGCGCCCGGACCGGGAGACGAGCAGTACTTC	CASSVAPGPGDEQYF
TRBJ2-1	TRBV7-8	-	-	TGTGCCAGCAGCCCCCCGCATGTCTTCTCCTACAATGAGCAGTTCTTC	CASSPPHVFSYNEQFF
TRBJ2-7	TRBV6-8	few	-	TGTGCCACCCGGCTAACAGGGAACGAGCAGTACTTC	CATRLTGNEQYF
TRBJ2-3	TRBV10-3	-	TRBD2	TGTGCCATCAGTGAGGACCTAGCGGGAAGGAGTGCAGATACGCAGTATTTT	CAISEDLAGRSADTQYF
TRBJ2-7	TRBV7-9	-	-	TGTGCCAGCAGCTTAATTGGCGTTGGTAGCTCAAACGAGCAGTACTTC	CASSLIGVGSSNEQYF
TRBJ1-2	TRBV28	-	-	TGTGCCAGCAGTTTGCCACGGACAGCAAGCACCTTC	CASSLPRTASTF
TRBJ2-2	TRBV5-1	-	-	TGCGCCAGCAGCGGGGGCAGCGCGAACACCGGGGAGCTGTTTTTT	CASSGGSANTGELFF
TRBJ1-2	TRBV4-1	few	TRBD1	TGCGCCAGCAGCCAGGAACCGGGACAGGGATCTGATGGCTACACCTTC	CASSQEPGQGSDGYTF
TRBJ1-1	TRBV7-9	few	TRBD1	TGTGCCAGCAGACCCCGCCCCCGGACAGGGTCAGTTCGGGGGAACACTGAAGCTTTCTTT	CASRPRPRTGSVRGNTEAFF
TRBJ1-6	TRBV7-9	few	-	TGTGCCAGCAGCTTAGACGGAGCACCCCTCCACTTT	CASSLDGAPLHF
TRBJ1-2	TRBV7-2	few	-	TGTGCCAGCGAGCTGGGACCCTATAGATCGGATAACTATGGCTACACCTTC	CASELGPYRSDNYGYTF
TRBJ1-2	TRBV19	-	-	TGTGCCAGCACTCACCGGCCTGAATCGTACTATGGCTACACCTTC	CASTHRPESYYGYTF
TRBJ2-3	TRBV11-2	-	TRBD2	TGTGCCAGCACCTGGACTAGCGGGATACGAGATACGCAGTATTTT	CASTWTSGIRDTQYF
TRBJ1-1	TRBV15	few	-	TGTGCCACCAGCAGAGAGGGGGGGTTGAACACTGAAGCTTTCTTT	CATSREGGLNTEAFF
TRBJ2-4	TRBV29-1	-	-	TGCAGCGTTGAATCCCCCCTATTGGGGAACATTCAGTACTTC	CSVESPLLGNIQYF
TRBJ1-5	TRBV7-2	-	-	TGTGCCAGCAGCTTAGAATGGGAACAGCCCCAGCATTTT	CASSLEWEQPQHF
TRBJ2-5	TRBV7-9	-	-	TGTGCCAGCAGCTCTCGGTGGTTGGAGACCCAGTACTTC	CASSSRWLETQYF